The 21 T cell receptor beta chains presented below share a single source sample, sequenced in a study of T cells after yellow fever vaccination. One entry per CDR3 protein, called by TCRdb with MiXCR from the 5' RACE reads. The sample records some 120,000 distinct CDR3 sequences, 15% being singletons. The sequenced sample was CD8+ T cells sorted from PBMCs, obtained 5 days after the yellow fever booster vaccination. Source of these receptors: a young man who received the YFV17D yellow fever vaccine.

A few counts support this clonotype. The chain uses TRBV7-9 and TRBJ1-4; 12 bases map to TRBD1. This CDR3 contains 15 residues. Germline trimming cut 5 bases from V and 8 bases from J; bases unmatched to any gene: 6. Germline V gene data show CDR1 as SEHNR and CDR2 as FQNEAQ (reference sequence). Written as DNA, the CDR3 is TGTGCCAGCAGCACCCGGGACAGGGGGCGCGAAAAACTGTTTTTT. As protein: CASSTRDRGREKLFF.

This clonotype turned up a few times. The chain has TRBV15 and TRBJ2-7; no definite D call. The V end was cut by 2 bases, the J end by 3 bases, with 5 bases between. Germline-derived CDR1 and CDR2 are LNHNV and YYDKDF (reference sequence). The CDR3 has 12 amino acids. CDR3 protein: CATSRSNYEQYF. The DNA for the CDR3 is TGTGCCACCAGCAGATCAAACTACGAGCAGTACTTC. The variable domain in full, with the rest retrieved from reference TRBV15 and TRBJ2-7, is DAMVIQNPRYQVTQFGKPVTLSCSQTLNHNVMYWYQQKSSQAPKLLFHYYDKDFNNEADTPDNFQSRRPNTSFCFLDIRSPGLGDTAMYLCATSRSNYEQYFGPGTRLTVT.

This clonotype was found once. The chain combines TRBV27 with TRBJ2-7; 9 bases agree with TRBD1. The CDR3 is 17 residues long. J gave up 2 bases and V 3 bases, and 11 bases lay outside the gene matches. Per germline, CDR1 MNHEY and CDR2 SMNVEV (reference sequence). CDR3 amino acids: CASSFSPDRGMAYEQYF. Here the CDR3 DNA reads TGTGCCAGCAGTTTCTCCCCCGACAGGGGGATGGCCTACGAGCAGTACTTC.

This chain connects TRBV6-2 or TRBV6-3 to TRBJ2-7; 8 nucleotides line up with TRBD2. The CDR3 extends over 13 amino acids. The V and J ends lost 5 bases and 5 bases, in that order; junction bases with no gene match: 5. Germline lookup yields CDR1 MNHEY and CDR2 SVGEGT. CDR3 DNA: TGTGCCAGCAGTGGGACTAGAGCCCACGAGCAGTACTTC. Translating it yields CASSGTRAHEQYF.

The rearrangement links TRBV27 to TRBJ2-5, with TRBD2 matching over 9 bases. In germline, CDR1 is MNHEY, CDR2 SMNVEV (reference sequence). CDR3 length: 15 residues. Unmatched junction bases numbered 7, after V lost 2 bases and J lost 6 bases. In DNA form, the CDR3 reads TGTGCCAGCAGTTTACTCGCGGGGGGGCCACAGACCCAGTACTTC. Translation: CASSLLAGGPQTQYF.

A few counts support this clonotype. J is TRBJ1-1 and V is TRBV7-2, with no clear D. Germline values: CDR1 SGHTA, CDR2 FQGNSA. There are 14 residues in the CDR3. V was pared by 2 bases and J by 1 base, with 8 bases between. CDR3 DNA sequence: TGTGCCAGCAGCTTATGGAGAGGGAACACTGAAGCTTTCTTT. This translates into CASSLWRGNTEAFF.

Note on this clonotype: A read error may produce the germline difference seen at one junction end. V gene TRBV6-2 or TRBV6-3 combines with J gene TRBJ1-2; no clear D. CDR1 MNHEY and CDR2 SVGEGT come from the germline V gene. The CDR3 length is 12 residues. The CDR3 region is CASSYSTSGDTF. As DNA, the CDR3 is TGTGCCAGCAGTTACTCGACGTCTGGCGACACCTTC.

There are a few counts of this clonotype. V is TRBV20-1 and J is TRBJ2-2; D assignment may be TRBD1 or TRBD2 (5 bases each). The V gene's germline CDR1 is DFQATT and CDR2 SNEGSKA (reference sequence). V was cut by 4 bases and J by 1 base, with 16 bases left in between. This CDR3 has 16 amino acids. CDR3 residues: CSATAGTRRNTGELFF. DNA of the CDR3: TGCAGTGCTACCGCCGGGACCCGAAGGAACACCGGGGAGCTGTTTTTT.

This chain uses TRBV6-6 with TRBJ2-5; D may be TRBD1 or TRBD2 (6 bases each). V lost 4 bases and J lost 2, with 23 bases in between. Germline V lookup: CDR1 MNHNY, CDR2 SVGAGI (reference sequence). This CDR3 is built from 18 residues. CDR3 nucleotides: TGTGCCAGCAGTTCTCGTGTTTGGGGTCGGGGGCCACAAGAGACCCAGTACTTC. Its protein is CASSSRVWGRGPQETQYF.

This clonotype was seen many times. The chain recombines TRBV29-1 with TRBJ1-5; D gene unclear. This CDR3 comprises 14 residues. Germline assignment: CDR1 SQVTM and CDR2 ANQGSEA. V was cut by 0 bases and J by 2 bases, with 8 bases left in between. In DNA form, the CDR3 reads TGCAGCGTTGAAGAAAGCGGGGGCAATCAGCCCCAGCATTTT. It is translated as CSVEESGGNQPQHF.

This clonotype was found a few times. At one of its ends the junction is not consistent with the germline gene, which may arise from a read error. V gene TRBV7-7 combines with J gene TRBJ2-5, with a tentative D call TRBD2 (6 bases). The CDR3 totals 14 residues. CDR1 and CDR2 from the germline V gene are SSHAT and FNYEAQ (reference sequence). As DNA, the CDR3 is TGTGCTAGCAGTCAACTAGCTCTGGAGGAGACCCAGTACTTC. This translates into CASSQLALEETQYF. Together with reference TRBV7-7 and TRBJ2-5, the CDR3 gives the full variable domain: GAGVSQSPRYKVTKRGQDVTLRCDPISSHATLYWYQQALGQGPEFLTYFNYEAQPDKSGLPSDRFSAERPEGSISTLTIQRTEQRDSAMYRCASSQLALEETQYFGPGTRLLVL.

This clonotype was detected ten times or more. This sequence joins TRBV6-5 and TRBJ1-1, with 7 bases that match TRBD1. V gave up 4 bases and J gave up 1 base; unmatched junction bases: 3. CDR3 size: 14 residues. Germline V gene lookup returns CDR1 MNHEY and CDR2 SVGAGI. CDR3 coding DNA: TGTGCCAGCAGTTTACAGGGGAGGAACACTGAAGCTTTCTTT. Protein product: CASSLQGRNTEAFF.

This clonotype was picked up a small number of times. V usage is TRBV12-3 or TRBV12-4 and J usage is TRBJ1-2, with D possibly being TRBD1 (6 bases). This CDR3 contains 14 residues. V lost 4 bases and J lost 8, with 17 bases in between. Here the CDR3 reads CASSSAGTPTGYTF. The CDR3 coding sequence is TGTGCCAGCAGTTCAGCCGGGACACCGACGGGCTACACCTTC.

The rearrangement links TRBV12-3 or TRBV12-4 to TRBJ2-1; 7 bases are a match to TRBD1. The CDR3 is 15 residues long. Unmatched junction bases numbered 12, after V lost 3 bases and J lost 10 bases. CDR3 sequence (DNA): TGTGCCAGCAGTTTGACAGGGTTAGGGCTTGGAGAGCAGTTCTTC. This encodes CASSLTGLGLGEQFF.

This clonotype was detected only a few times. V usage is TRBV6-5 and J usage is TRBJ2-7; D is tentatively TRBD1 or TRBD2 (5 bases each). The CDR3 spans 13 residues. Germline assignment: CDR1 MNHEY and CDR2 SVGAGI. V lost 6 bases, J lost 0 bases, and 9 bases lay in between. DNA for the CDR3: TGTGCCAGCAGCGGGGCGCACTCCTACGAGCAGTACTTC. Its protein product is CASSGAHSYEQYF.

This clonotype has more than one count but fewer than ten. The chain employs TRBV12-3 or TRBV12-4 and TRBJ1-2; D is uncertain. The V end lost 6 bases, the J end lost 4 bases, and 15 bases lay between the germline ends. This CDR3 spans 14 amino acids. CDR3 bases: TGTGCCAGCAGCCCGAGGACCGTCGGCTATGGCTACACCTTC. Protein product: CASSPRTVGYGYTF.

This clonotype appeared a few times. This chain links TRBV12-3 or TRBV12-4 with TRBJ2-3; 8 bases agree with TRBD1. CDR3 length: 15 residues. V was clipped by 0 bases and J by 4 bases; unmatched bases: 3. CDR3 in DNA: TGTGCCAGCAGTTTAGCGCAGGGGGCATCAGATACGCAGTATTTT. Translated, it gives CASSLAQGASDTQYF.

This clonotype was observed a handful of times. The CDR3 DNA sequence: TGTGCCAGCAGCGTAGCCCTAGCGGGGTACAATGAGCAGTTCTTC. It encodes CASSVALAGYNEQFF. This chain connects TRBV9 to TRBJ2-1, with TRBD2 identical over 9 bases. The V gene end was trimmed by 0 bases and the J gene end by 4 bases; junction bases not matched to a gene: 2. Germline V gene sequence: CDR1 SGDLS, CDR2 YYNGEE. The CDR3 spans 15 residues. The entire variable domain, with the rest obtained from reference TRBV9 and TRBJ2-1, is as follows: DSGVTQTPKHLITATGQRVTLRCSPRSGDLSVYWYQQSLDQGLQFLIQYYNGEERAKGNILERFSAQQFPDLHSELNLSSLELGDSALYFCASSVALAGYNEQFFGPGTRLTVL.

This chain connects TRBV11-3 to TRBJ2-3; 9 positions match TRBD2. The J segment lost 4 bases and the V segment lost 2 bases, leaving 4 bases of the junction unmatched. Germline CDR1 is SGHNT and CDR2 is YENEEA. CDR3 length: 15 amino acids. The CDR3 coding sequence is TGTGCCAGCAGCTTACGTAGCGGGGGACCAGATACGCAGTATTTT. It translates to CASSLRSGGPDTQYF.

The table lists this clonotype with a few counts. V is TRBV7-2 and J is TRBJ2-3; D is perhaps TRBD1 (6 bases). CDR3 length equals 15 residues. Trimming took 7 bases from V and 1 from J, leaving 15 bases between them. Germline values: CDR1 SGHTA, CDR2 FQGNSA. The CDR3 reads CASTKPGHRTDTQYF. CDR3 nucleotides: TGTGCCAGCACCAAACCGGGACACCGCACAGATACGCAGTATTTT.

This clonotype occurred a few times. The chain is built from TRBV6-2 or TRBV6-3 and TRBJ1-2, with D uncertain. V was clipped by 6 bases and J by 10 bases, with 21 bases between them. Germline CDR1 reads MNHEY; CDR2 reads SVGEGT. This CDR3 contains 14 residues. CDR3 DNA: TGTGCCAGCAGCTATAGACAAGCCATTGTGGACTACACCTTC. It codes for CASSYRQAIVDYTF.